This T cell receptor beta chain was recorded in a study of T cell repertoires in cytomegalovirus infection. Study-level points and caveats: Carriage of CMV together with the relevant HLA was identifiable through cumulative public TCR beta family frequency.

One entry per CDR3 protein results from TCRdb running MiXCR on the reads. The sample carries tens of thousands of distinct CDR3 sequences, 20% to 25% recorded once. With 2 bases removed from V and 12 bases from J, the gap between germline ends came to 13 bases. This CDR3 is 13 amino acids long. From germline, CDR1 is KGHSH and CDR2 LQKENI. On this clonotype: Its antigen is unknown.

The sequence was obtained from a human donor in good health (CMV status not recorded). Some clones in this sample may be carry-over from other donors' samples. Sequenced input: PBMCs, sequenced either directly or after in vitro stimulation (not recorded which). The chain joins TRBV18 to TRBJ1-4; D call uncertain. DNA for the CDR3: TGTGCCAGCTCACCAGTTCCCGGCGGGGAACTGTTTTTT. Residues: CASSPVPGGELFF.